The subject of this entry is one T cell receptor beta chain. This clone occurred many times. The clone's antigen remains unknown. No much larger clone exists at a distance of one base, and base qualities are not known. No patient had received any treatment before thyroid surgery. Using T-cell receptor beta sequencing, the study looked back at clinical samples from patients collected from about 2011 to 2018. The CDR1 and CDR2 encoded by the germline V gene are SGHDT and YYEEEE. The CDR3 holds 16 amino acids from the cysteine to the phenylalanine. Of all the DNA, just the CDR3 is kept, 48 bases in frame from base 1. V sheds 4 bases and J sheds 3 bases, leaving 17 bases between their ends. This entry belongs to a study of metastatic and nonmetastatic thyroid tumors (dated by TCRdb to about 2020). In the study overall: Repertoires were compared across peripheral blood and tumor or nodule tissue samples from malignant and benign thyroid patients. Study-level results and caveats: TCR beta diversity was reported as significantly higher in malignant tumors than in benign nodules, in both blood and tumor samples.

Library prep was done by PCR. For sequencing, an Illumina HiSeq 4000 was employed. High-throughput sequencing was used to profile the TCR beta-chain CDR3 region of every patient. In the paper's pipeline: CDR3 differences across clinicopathological groups were used to build a classifier for discriminating distant-metastatic papillary thyroid cancer patients. The Shannon index was used to measure repertoire diversity, and the Morisita-Horn index was used to measure how similar tumor and blood repertoires were. TCRdb reworked the public reads: Q25 trimming with fastp, MiXCR clone assembly, productive beta chains retained. It is TCRdb's table, rather than the study itself, that gives the V and J calls and clone size. The sample includes about 48,000 clones, with roughly a fifth observed a single time. 3.5% to 4% of the sample goes to the ten largest clones.

The sequence is built from TRBV5-6 and TRBJ2-1; the D element might be TRBD1 or TRBD2, as each aligns at 5 bases. This clonotype was obtained from a male donor with papillary thyroid cancer or a benign thyroid nodule (not recorded which). Some clones in this sample may be carry-over from other donors' samples. The sequenced material came from blood. Read as DNA, the sequence is TGTGCCAGCAGCCAAGACCGGGGCTCTAGCTACAATGAGCAGTTCTTC. The resulting protein is CASSQDRGSSYNEQFF.